The text below deals with one T cell receptor (beta chain). The length of the CDR3 is 15 residues. V lost 5 bases and J lost 5; bases outside the gene matches: 12. CDR1 is SGHRS and CDR2 is YFSETQ in the germline V gene. TCRdb keeps only in-frame clones here, not all; method: immunoSEQ multiplex PCR. This repertoire shows around 290,000 clones, approximately 90% found once; its top ten account for 2% to 2.5%. The entry originates in a study of blood T cell repertoires in COVID-19. The sequencing input was PBMCs or T cells enriched from blood (not recorded which). The clonotype originates from a woman aged 55 to 70 in a cohort exposed to, infected with or recovered from COVID-19 (not recorded which). The gene calls are TRBV5-1 and TRBJ2-7, with 8 positions matching TRBD1. The CDR3 DNA is TGCGCCAGCAGGCCTGGACAGGGTTTCGTCCACGAGCAGTACTTC. Protein: CASRPGQGFVHEQYF. Filled out from reference TRBV5-1 and TRBJ2-7, the complete variable domain reads KAGVTQTPRYLIKTRGQQVTLSCSPISGHRSVSWYQQTPGQGLQFLFEYFSETQRNKGNFPGRFSGRQFSNSRSEMNVSTLELGDSALYLCASRPGQGFVHEQYFGPGTRLTVT.